A single sample is the source of the 27 T cell receptor beta chains below, sequenced in a study of neoadjuvant anti-PD-1 for oral cavity cancer. The repertoire was sequenced with immunoSEQ multiplex PCR; TCRdb's copy has only in-frame clones and lacks some. The sample holds around 15,000 clones, roughly 78% seen once. The material sequenced was PBMCs, taken before nivolumab (anti-PD-1) treatment. These receptors were obtained from a person aged 40 to 85 with oral cavity squamous cell carcinoma.

The V call is TRBV4-2, the J call TRBJ1-2, with D hard to call. This CDR3 region has 15 residues. Germline V lookup: CDR1 LGHNA, CDR2 YNFKEQ. V shed 1 base and J shed 1 base, with 10 bases lying between them. The CDR3 sequence is CASSQANSNNYGYTF. In nucleotides, the CDR3 is TGTGCCAGCAGCCAAGCTAACAGTAATAACTATGGCTACACCTTC.

The sample holds a few counts of this clone. This rearrangement joins TRBV7-6 to TRBJ2-3; 11 positions match TRBD2. Germline values: CDR1 SGHVS, CDR2 FNYEAQ. The CDR3 contains 16 residues. Germline trimming cut 5 bases from V and 2 bases from J; bases unmatched to any gene: 6. As DNA, the CDR3 is TGTGCCAGCAGCCAATTAGCGGGAGGGCCCACAGATACGCAGTATTTT. Encoded protein: CASSQLAGGPTDTQYF.

The genes are TRBV7-2 and TRBJ2-1; D is ambiguous. This CDR3 is built from 12 residues. Trimming removed 3 bases at V and 8 bases at J, with 8 bases between. CDR1 is SGHTA and CDR2 is FQGNSA in the germline V gene. CDR3 coding DNA: TGTGCCAGCAGCTTTTCGAAAGATGAGCAGTTCTTC. Translation: CASSFSKDEQFF.

J is TRBJ2-1 and V is TRBV5-1, with 8 nucleotides matching TRBD1. The V gene's germline CDR1 is SGHRS and CDR2 YFSETQ. The J segment lost 6 bases and the V segment lost 4 bases, leaving 21 bases of the junction unmatched. This CDR3 region has 19 residues. The CDR3 DNA reads TGCGCCAGCAGCCCCCTTGGCTCTCGGACAGGGAGTCTGGTCAATGAGCAGTTCTTC. Its translation: CASSPLGSRTGSLVNEQFF. The entire variable domain, with the rest obtained from reference TRBV5-1 and TRBJ2-1, is as follows: KAGVTQTPRYLIKTRGQQVTLSCSPISGHRSVSWYQQTPGQGLQFLFEYFSETQRNKGNFPGRFSGRQFSNSRSEMNVSTLELGDSALYLCASSPLGSRTGSLVNEQFFGPGTRLTVL.

The V call is TRBV7-2, the J call TRBJ2-5; 7 bases are a match to TRBD1. CDR1 is SGHTA and CDR2 is FQGNSA in the germline V gene. The trim removed 5 bases at V and 4 bases at J, leaving 7 bases unmatched. CDR3 length: 14 residues. CDR3 DNA sequence: TGTGCCAGCAGCCAAAGACAGGGTAGAGAGACCCAGTACTTC. This encodes CASSQRQGRETQYF.

J is TRBJ1-2 and V is TRBV30, with 7 bases identical to TRBD1. The CDR3 is 13 residues long. The germline V gene has CDR1 GTSNPN and CDR2 SVGIG (reference sequence). V was pared by 0 bases and J by 8 bases, with 6 bases of the junction left unmatched. The CDR3 DNA is TGTGCCTGGAGTGTAGGGCAGGGGGTCGGCTACACCTTC. Residues: CAWSVGQGVGYTF.

The chain links TRBV27 to TRBJ2-7; a weak D match, TRBD2 (6 bases). CDR3 length: 14 residues. V was shortened by 1 base and J by 1 base, with 8 bases between the two germline ends. Germline V gene data show CDR1 as MNHEY and CDR2 as SMNVEV (reference sequence). This chain's CDR3 is CASSLLAASYEQYF. For the CDR3, the DNA is TGTGCCAGCAGTTTATTAGCGGCTTCCTACGAGCAGTACTTC.

This chain links TRBV7-3 with TRBJ2-5; the D gene could be TRBD1 or TRBD2 (5 bases each). This CDR3 comprises 16 residues. Trimming cost V 5 bases and J 1 base, with 17 bases left between them. Germline V gives CDR1 SGHTA, CDR2 FQGTGA. CDR3 in amino acids: CASSTGGSARQETQYF. Written as DNA, the CDR3 is TGTGCCAGCAGCACAGGCGGTAGCGCCCGCCAAGAGACCCAGTACTTC. Filled out from reference TRBV7-3 and TRBJ2-5, the complete variable domain reads GAGVSQTPSNKVTEKGKYVELRCDPISGHTALYWYRQSLGQGPEFLIYFQGTGAADDSGLPNDRFFAVRPEGSVSTLKIQRTERGDSAVYLCASSTGGSARQETQYFGPGTRLLVL.

The chain's CDR3 is CASSQVAGGIATNEKLFF. The CDR3 region has the DNA TGCGCCAGCAGCCAGGTGGCCGGTGGAATTGCAACTAATGAAAAACTGTTTTTT. The chain links TRBV4-1 to TRBJ1-4; unclear D gene. The V and J ends lost 3 bases and 0 bases respectively, with 17 bases between them. Germline lookup yields CDR1 MGHRA and CDR2 YSYEKL. The CDR3 extends over 18 amino acids.

The chain combines TRBV5-4 with TRBJ1-1, with D possibly being TRBD1 (6 bases). This CDR3 is built from 12 residues. Trimming pared 4 bases from V and 7 bases from J, leaving 11 bases between. CDR1 and CDR2 from the germline V gene are SGHNT and YYREEE (reference sequence). CDR3 in amino acids: CASSQGGVEAFF. DNA of the CDR3: TGTGCCAGCAGCCAAGGGGGGGTTGAAGCTTTCTTT. Full variable domain (outside the CDR3, taken from reference TRBV5-4 and TRBJ1-1): ETGVTQSPTHLIKTRGQQVTLRCSSQSGHNTVSWYQQALGQGPQFIFQYYREEENGRGNFPPRFSGLQFPNYSSELNVNALELDDSALYLCASSQGGVEAFFGQGTRLTVV.

V is TRBV19 and J is TRBJ2-1, with a tentative D call TRBD1 (6 bases). This CDR3 region has 17 residues. V dropped 8 bases and J dropped 0 bases, with 20 bases sitting between them. Germline loops: CDR1 LNHDA, CDR2 SQIVND (reference sequence). CDR3: CASGLHGTPASYNEQFF. The CDR3, as DNA: TGTGCCAGTGGTCTTCACGGGACACCGGCCTCCTACAATGAGCAGTTCTTC.

The CDR3 region is CASSLASGGRNEQFF. CDR3 in DNA: TGTGCCAGCAGCTTAGCTAGCGGAGGTCGCAATGAGCAGTTCTTC. The gene calls are TRBV7-2 and TRBJ2-1; D possibly corresponds to TRBD2 (6 bases). The CDR3 is 15 amino acids. Trimming took 0 bases from V and 6 from J, leaving 12 bases between them. Looked up from germline, CDR1 is SGHTA and CDR2 is FQGNSA.

The chain employs TRBV6-1 and TRBJ1-1; no firm D call. CDR1 and CDR2 from the germline V gene are MNHNS and SASEGT. The length of the CDR3 is 14 residues. V lost 4 bases and J 3 bases, leaving 12 bases between the germline ends. CDR3 residues: CASSVVGSHTEAFF. CDR3 DNA sequence: TGTGCCAGCAGTGTGGTGGGGTCCCACACTGAAGCTTTCTTT.

The chain links TRBV5-6 to TRBJ2-1, with D tentatively TRBD2 (6 bases). The germline V and J ends were trimmed by 6 bases and 0 bases, with 16 bases remaining between them. Germline lookup yields CDR1 SGHDT and CDR2 YYEEEE. This CDR3 is built from 16 residues. The CDR3 region has the DNA TGTGCCAGCACCAGGGCTAGCGCGGGCTCCTACAATGAGCAGTTCTTC. Translation: CASTRASAGSYNEQFF.

This clone has only a few counts. The chain couples TRBV19 to TRBJ2-1; tentative D call: TRBD2 (5 bases). Trimming cost V 7 bases and J 9 bases, with 19 bases left between them. CDR3 size: 14 residues. Germline-derived CDR1 and CDR2 are LNHDA and SQIVND (reference sequence). The CDR3 DNA is TGTGCCAGTACCTCTGGAGGTGGGTTCGGTGAGCAGTTCTTC. Encoded protein: CASTSGGGFGEQFF.

This clone turned up a few times. DNA of the CDR3: TGTGCCAGCAGTCTATCGGGACAGCATGGCTACACCTTC. Translating it yields CASSLSGQHGYTF. The rearrangement joins TRBV5-4 to TRBJ1-2; 7 bases match TRBD1. Trimming at V came to 5 bases and at J to 6 bases, leaving 7 bases not matched to a gene. From germline, CDR1 is SGHNT and CDR2 YYREEE (reference sequence). The CDR3 runs 13 residues.

This clone was seen a single time. The chain has TRBV4-1 and TRBJ1-1; the D is unclear. The germline V and J ends were trimmed by 1 base and 0 bases, with 6 bases remaining between them. In germline, CDR1 is MGHRA, CDR2 YSYEKL. The CDR3 sequence is 14 residues long. The CDR3 region is CASSQGWMNTEAFF. The DNA of the CDR3 is TGCGCCAGCAGCCAAGGCTGGATGAACACTGAAGCTTTCTTT.

The chain has TRBV19 and TRBJ2-2; TRBD1 is a possible D gene (6 bases). This CDR3 spans 16 amino acids. V was cut by 4 bases and J by 3 bases, with 15 bases left in between. Germline loops: CDR1 LNHDA, CDR2 SQIVND (reference sequence). Here the CDR3 DNA reads TGTGCCAGTAGTAGAGCTCCAGGGGCGGACACCGGGGAGCTGTTTTTT. Residues: CASSRAPGADTGELFF.

This clone was observed a single time. The chain joins TRBV30 to TRBJ2-3, with 8 nucleotides matching TRBD1. V shed 2 bases and J 4 bases; nucleotides not matched to a gene: 8. CDR1 and CDR2 from the germline V gene are GTSNPN and SVGIG (reference sequence). The CDR3 loop spans 15 amino acids. The CDR3 loop is CAWSFTGGGSDTQYF. CDR3 coding DNA: TGTGCCTGGAGTTTCACAGGGGGAGGCTCAGATACGCAGTATTTT.

This clone came up a few times. V usage is TRBV2 and J usage is TRBJ1-1, with D perhaps matching TRBD1 (5 bases). Trimming took 6 bases from V and 5 from J, leaving 16 bases between them. CDR3 size: 14 residues. The germline gives CDR1 SNHLY, CDR2 FYNNEI. CDR3 region: CASSRDGELTEAFF. In nucleotides, the CDR3 is TGTGCCAGCAGCAGGGACGGAGAACTTACTGAAGCTTTCTTT. Filled out from reference TRBV2 and TRBJ1-1, the complete variable domain reads EPEVTQTPSHQVTQMGQEVILRCVPISNHLYFYWYRQILGQKVEFLVSFYNNEISEKSEIFDDQFSVERPDGSNFTLKIRSTKLEDSAMYFCASSRDGELTEAFFGQGTRLTVV.

This clone has just a few counts. The chain couples TRBV7-9 to TRBJ2-2; possibly TRBD1 for D (6 bases). V gave up 11 bases and J gave up 4 bases, with 17 bases separating them. Germline assignment: CDR1 SEHNR and CDR2 FQNEAQ (reference sequence). CDR3 length: 14 residues. This CDR3 is CAAGLGAATGELFF. CDR3 coding DNA: TGTGCCGCCGGACTGGGGGCAGCCACCGGGGAGCTGTTTTTT.

The chain has TRBV11-2 and TRBJ2-3; 8 bases are a match to TRBD2. After removal of 5 bases from V and 6 bases from J, the junction contained 7 bases not matched to a gene. Germline V gives CDR1 SGHAT, CDR2 FQNNGV. The CDR3 length is 14 residues. CDR3 loop: CASSPAGVRDTQYF. The CDR3 DNA reads TGTGCCAGCAGCCCAGCGGGGGTGAGGGATACGCAGTATTTT. The variable domain in full, completed from reference TRBV11-2 and TRBJ2-3, reads EAGVAQSPRYKIIEKRQSVAFWCNPISGHATLYWYQQILGQGPKLLIQFQNNGVVDDSQLPKDRFSAERLKGVDSTLKIQPAKLEDSAVYLCASSPAGVRDTQYFGPGTRLTVL.

This clone was detected once. This chain joins TRBV5-4 and TRBJ1-2, with 7 bases fitting TRBD1. This CDR3 is built from 16 residues. Germline values: CDR1 SGHNT, CDR2 YYREEE (reference sequence). Trimming removed 4 bases from V and 4 bases from J; junction bases left unmatched: 13. The CDR3 loop is CASSLGQSLSLYGYTF. In nucleotides, the CDR3 is TGTGCCAGCAGCCTGGGACAGAGTTTATCCCTCTATGGCTACACCTTC.

V and J are TRBV11-3 and TRBJ2-1; TRBD1 matches at 7 bases. This CDR3 comprises 18 residues. After removal of 1 base from V and 4 bases from J, the junction contained 13 bases not matched to a gene. The V gene's germline CDR1 is SGHNT and CDR2 YENEEA. The CDR3 DNA reads as TGTGCCAGCAGCTTAGGGGACAGATTGACGGTGGGTTACAATGAGCAGTTCTTC. Translating it yields CASSLGDRLTVGYNEQFF.

The chain links TRBV5-4 to TRBJ2-7; D unresolved. The CDR3 is made up of 13 amino acids. V was shortened by 4 bases and J by 3 bases, with 11 bases between the two germline ends. Germline V lookup: CDR1 SGHNT, CDR2 YYREEE (reference sequence). The CDR3 sequence is CASSPTYGYEQYF. CDR3 bases: TGTGCCAGCAGCCCCACCTACGGCTACGAGCAGTACTTC.

V is TRBV27 and J is TRBJ2-5; 8 bases agree with TRBD2. V dropped 10 bases and J dropped 3; count of bases not matched to a gene: 16. This CDR3 spans 16 amino acids. The V gene's germline CDR1 is MNHEY and CDR2 SMNVEV (reference sequence). The CDR3 spells CATAYWGGRPKETQYF. The CDR3 coding sequence is TGTGCCACCGCCTACTGGGGCGGGAGGCCAAAAGAGACCCAGTACTTC.

This clone has more than one count but fewer than ten. The chain is built from TRBV6-5 and TRBJ2-7; no clear D gene. There are 15 residues in the CDR3. Germline CDR1 is MNHEY and CDR2 is SVGAGI. The V and J ends lost 0 bases and 1 base respectively, with 10 bases between them. The CDR3 nucleotides read TGTGCCAGCAGTTACTCGTTCCTGGGGTCCTACGAGCAGTACTTC. Amino acid sequence: CASSYSFLGSYEQYF.